This entry concerns a single TCR beta chain. Its antigen is undetermined. This entry is derived from a study of T cell responses to AZD1222 COVID-19 vaccine. The data were produced by immunoSEQ multiplex PCR, yet TCRdb's version contains in-frame clones alone and is incomplete. The data contain about 100,000 clones, over 75% of them singletons. General study points: Just a handful of AZD1222 recipients were seropositive at baseline.

The TCR originated in an adult in good health. The sequences come from peripheral blood, collected on day 0 of MenACWY control vaccination.

The CDR3 DNA reads as TGTGCCAGCAGTCCCACAGGGGAGCATCAGCCCCAGCATTTT. Residues: CASSPTGEHQPQHF. The chain has TRBV28 and TRBJ1-5; TRBD1 aligns across 7 bases. Germline CDR1 reads MDHEN; CDR2 reads SYDVKM. The CDR3 contains 14 residues. V lost 5 bases and J lost 5; bases outside the gene matches: 6. Complete variable domain (other parts from reference TRBV28 and TRBJ1-5): DVKVTQSSRYLVKRTGEKVFLECVQDMDHENMFWYRQDPGLGLRLIYFSYDVKMKEKGDIPEGYSVSREKKERFSLILESASTNQTSMYLCASSPTGEHQPQHFGDGTRLSIL.